This T cell receptor (beta chain) derives from a study of T-cell memory formation after mild COVID-19. Study details: TCR clusters were mostly donor specific.

The length of the CDR3 is 15 residues. Unmatched junction bases numbered 6, after V lost 0 bases and J lost 7 bases. Germline-derived CDR1 and CDR2 are SGDLS and YYNGEE. On this clonotype itself: Its antigen is not identified.

General study findings and limits: CD4+ clones that contracted lay mainly in CM and EM; CD8+ ones lay in EMRA.

TCRdb re-analysed the 5' RACE reads in MiXCR, keeping a single row per CDR3 protein. The sample contains under 300,000 distinct CDR3 sequences, 15% to 20% of which appear only once. The sequencing sample was made of PBMCs or a T cell subset sorted from them (not recorded which). The sequence derives from a young man who had mild COVID-19 (a few samples of this study predate the infection). Cell type and time point are not known. V and J are TRBV9 and TRBJ2-2; 7 bases match TRBD1. In DNA, the CDR3 is TGTGCCAGCAGCGTAGGCGCAGGGGGTTACGGGGAGCTGTTTTTT. Protein: CASSVGAGGYGELFF.